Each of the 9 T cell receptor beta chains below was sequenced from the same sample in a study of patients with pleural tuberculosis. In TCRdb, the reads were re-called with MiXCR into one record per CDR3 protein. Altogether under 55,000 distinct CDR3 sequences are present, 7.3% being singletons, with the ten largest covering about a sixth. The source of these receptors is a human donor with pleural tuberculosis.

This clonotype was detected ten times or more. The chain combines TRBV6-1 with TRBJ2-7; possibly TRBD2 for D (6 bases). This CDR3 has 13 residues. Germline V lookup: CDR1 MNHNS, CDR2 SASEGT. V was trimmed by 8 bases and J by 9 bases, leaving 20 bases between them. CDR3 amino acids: CASQEGHPGGQYV. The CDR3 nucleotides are TGTGCCAGCCAGGAGGGGCATCCCGGGGGGCAGTACGTC.

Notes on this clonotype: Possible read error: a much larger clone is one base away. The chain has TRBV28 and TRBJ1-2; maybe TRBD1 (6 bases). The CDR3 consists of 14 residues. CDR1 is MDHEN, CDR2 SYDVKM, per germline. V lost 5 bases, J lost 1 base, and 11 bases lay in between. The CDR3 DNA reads TGTGCCAGCAGTGCCGTGGACAGTAACTATGGCTACACCTTC. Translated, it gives CASSAVDSNYGYTF.

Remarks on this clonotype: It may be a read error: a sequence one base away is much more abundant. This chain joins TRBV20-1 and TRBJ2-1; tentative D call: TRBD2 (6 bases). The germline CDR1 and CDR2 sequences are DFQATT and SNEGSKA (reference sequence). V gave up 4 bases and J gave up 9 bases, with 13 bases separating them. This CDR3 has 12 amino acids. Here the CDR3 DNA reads TGCAGTGCTAACTCTAGCGCCGGTGAGCAGTTCTTC. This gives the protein CSANSSAGEQFF.

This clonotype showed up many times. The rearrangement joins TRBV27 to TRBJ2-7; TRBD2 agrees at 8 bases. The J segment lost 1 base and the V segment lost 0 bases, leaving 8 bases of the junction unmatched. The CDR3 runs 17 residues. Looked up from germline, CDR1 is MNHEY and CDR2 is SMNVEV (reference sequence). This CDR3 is CASSLSGWASGSYEQYF. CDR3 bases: TGTGCCAGCAGTTTATCGGGCTGGGCTAGCGGGTCCTACGAGCAGTACTTC.

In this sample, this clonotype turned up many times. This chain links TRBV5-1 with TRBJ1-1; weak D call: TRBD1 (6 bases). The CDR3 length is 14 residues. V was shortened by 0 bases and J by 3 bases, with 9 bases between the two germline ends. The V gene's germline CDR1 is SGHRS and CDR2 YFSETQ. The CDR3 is CASSLEGQYTEAFF. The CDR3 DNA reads TGCGCCAGCAGCTTGGAGGGACAATACACTGAAGCTTTCTTT.

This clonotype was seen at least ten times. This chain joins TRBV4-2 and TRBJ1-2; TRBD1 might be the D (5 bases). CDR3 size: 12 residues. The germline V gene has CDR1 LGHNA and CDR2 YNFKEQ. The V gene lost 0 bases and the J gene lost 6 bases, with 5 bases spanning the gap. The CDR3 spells CASSQEGDGYTF. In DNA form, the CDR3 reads TGTGCCAGCAGCCAAGAGGGGGATGGCTACACCTTC.

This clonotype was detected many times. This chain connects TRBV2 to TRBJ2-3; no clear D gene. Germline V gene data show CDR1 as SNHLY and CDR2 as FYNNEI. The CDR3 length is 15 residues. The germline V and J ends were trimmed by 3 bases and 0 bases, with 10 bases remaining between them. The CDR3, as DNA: TGTGCCAGCAGTGACCAAGAGGATAGCACAGATACGCAGTATTTT. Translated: CASSDQEDSTDTQYF.

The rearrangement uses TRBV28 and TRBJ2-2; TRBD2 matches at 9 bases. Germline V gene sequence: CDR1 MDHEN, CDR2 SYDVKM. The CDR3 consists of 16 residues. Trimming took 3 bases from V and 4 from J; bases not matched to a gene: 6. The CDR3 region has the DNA TGTGCCAGCAGTTTGATTAGCGGGAGTGGCACCGGGGAGCTGTTTTTT. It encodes CASSLISGSGTGELFF.

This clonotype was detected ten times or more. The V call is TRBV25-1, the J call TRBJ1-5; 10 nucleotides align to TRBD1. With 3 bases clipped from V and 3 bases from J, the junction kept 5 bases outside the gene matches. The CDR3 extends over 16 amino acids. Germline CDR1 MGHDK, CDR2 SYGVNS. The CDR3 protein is CASSETGGPINQPQHF. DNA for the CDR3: TGTGCCAGCAGTGAGACAGGGGGCCCCATCAATCAGCCCCAGCATTTT. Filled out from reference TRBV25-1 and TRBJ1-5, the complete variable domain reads EADIYQTPRYLVIGTGKKITLECSQTMGHDKMYWYQQDPGMELHLIHYSYGVNSTEKGDLSSESTVSRIRTEHFPLTLESARPSHTSQYLCASSETGGPINQPQHFGDGTRLSIL.